Reported below is one T cell receptor (beta chain). What antigen it recognizes has not been identified. Nothing much larger sits one base from this clone, and base qualities are not available. This sample was included in a study of blood T cell repertoires in COVID-19 (dated by TCRdb to 2018 to 2021). The study in broad terms: Samples from collaborators originated in the United States, Italy and Spain and spanned both the acute and convalescent phases of COVID-19. Where available, HLA class I and class II types were obtained from metadata supplied by the sample provider rather than from assay-based typing. The repertoires were released in a freely available public database meant as a resource for research on the immune response to SARS-CoV-2. The material from the prospective study consisted of cDNA or gDNA derived from T cells, B-cell-depleted T cells, or PBMCs. The samples were drawn from two sources: the first 160 participants of the ongoing ImmuneRACE study, and 1,000 to 1,500 subjects contributed by 6 global collaborators. The dataset comprised deeply sampled blood TCRbeta repertoires from subjects exposed to, actively infected with, or recovered from COVID-19. Nearly every sample came with metadata listing a de-identified subject ID, COVID-19 status, age in years and sex. The research as a whole found: How much clinical and demographic metadata was included differed by source and by participant, and the metadata was provided uncurated.

Samples from volunteer blood donors who had recovered from COVID-19 were contributed by a second Seattle source. Each collaborating institution followed its own protocols to collect whole blood in K2EDTA tubes. For TCRbeta analysis, collaborators shipped samples as frozen whole blood, isolated PBMCs, or DNA extracted from either of those sample types. TCRbeta CDR3 regions were amplified from genomic DNA using the immunoSEQ Assay, a bias-controlled multiplex PCR. Per the authors' processing: The number of nucleated cells in each sample was estimated by amplification of reference gene primers within the assay. To quantify the absolute abundance of each unique TCRbeta CDR3 rearrangement, sequence reads were collapsed and filtered. Productive Simpson clonality was computed per sample as the square root of Simpson's diversity index over productive rearrangements. TCRdb limited this immuneACCESS table to in-frame rearrangements with V and J called. A share of clones is missing; checked studies link under half to unresolved V genes, and the rest is unexplained. That table is the source of V, J and clone size, and D and trimming were worked out from the DNA. This sample lists a few hundred thousand clones; roughly 85% were detected once. The ten largest clones capture approximately 12% of the sample.

Its CDR3 holds 18 amino acids, cysteine through phenylalanine. Only the CDR3 DNA stays, 54 bases, in frame from base 1. At the junction V is shortened by 6 bases and J by 0 bases; bases outside the gene matches: 13. Via the germline V gene (reference sequence), CDR1 is LNHDA and CDR2 SQIVND. Rearrangement joined TRBV19 to TRBJ1-5; 8 central nucleotides agree with TRBD1. The sequenced material came from peripheral blood. The sequence was collected from a woman aged 18-29 years who had recovered from COVID-19. Here the CDR3 is given as CASSRVGQGAISNQPQHF. DNA sequence: TGTGCCAGTAGCCGGGTCGGGCAGGGGGCTATTAGCAATCAGCCCCAGCATTTT.